This T cell receptor beta chain was sequenced for a study of T-cell memory formation after mild COVID-19. This clonotype has just a few counts. The antigen remains unidentified. Study-wide results and limits: Cross-reactive memory apparently joined, as some responding clones appeared in pre-infection memory. SARS-CoV-2 specificity was not confirmed for second-wave clones peaking on day 37.

Constant-segment primers and 5'RACE yielded cDNA libraries for TCR alpha and TCR beta, each carrying sample barcodes and UMIs. TCRdb re-called the 5' RACE reads with MiXCR, one entry per CDR3 protein. The sample consists of roughly 580,000 distinct CDR3 sequences, about 20% of them appearing once. The CDR3 has 14 residues. The V segment lost 6 bases and the J segment 0 bases; nucleotides outside the gene matches: 3. Germline V gives CDR1 MDHEN, CDR2 SYDVKM. Sequences were obtained from PBMCs or a T cell subset sorted from them (not recorded which). This chain links TRBV28 with TRBJ2-7; the match to TRBD2 covers 9 bases. The receptor was isolated from an adult woman who had mild COVID-19 (a few samples of this study predate the infection). Cell type and time point are not known. CDR3 nucleotide sequence: TGTGCCAGCAGGGTAGCGGGAGCCTCCTACGAGCAGTACTTC. Protein product: CASRVAGASYEQYF.